These 2 T cell receptor beta chains were all obtained from the same sample, sequenced in a study of CD8 T cells in ankylosing spondylitis. TCRdb itself ran the 5' RACE reads through MiXCR, one entry per CDR3 protein. This table holds under 450,000 distinct CDR3 sequences, 20% to 25% found once. Sequenced material: blood, either unsorted or a sorted T cell fraction (not recorded which). The receptors shown here come from a male donor with ankylosing spondylitis or in good health (not recorded which).

This chain connects TRBV24-1 to TRBJ2-2; D is possibly TRBD1 (5 bases). Trimming left V 4 bases short and J 9 bases short, with 14 bases between. This CDR3 has 14 amino acids. Germline assignment: CDR1 KGHDR and CDR2 SFDVKD. The CDR3 here is CATSENGQVRELFF. Here the CDR3 DNA reads TGTGCCACCAGTGAAAACGGACAAGTTAGGGAGCTGTTTTTT.

This clonotype was detected only once. The chain employs TRBV7-8 and TRBJ2-3; TRBD2 matches at 9 bases. This CDR3 is built from 16 residues. J gave up 0 bases and V 5 bases, and 6 bases lay outside the gene matches. From germline, CDR1 is SGHVS and CDR2 FQNEAQ. The CDR3, as DNA: TGTGCCAGCAGCCTGCGGGGGGGTGCTAGCACAGATACGCAGTATTTT. Translation: CASSLRGGASTDTQYF.